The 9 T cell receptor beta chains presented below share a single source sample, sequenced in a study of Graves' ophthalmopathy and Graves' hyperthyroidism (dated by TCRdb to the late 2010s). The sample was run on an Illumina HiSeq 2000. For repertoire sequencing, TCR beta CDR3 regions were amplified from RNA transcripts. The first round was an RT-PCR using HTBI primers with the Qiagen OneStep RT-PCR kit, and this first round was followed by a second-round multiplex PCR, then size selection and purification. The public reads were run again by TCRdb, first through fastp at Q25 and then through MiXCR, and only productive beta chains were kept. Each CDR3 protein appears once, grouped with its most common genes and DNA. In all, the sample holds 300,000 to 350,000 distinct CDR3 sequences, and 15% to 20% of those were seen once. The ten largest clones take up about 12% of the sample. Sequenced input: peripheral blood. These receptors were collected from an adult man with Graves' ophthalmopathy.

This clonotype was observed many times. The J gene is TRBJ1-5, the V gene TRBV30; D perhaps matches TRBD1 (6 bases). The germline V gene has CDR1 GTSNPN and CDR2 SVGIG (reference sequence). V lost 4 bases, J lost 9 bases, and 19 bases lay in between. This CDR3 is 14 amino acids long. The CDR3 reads CAWNGGSPTVPQHF. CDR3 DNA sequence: TGTGCCTGGAATGGGGGCAGTCCTACCGTGCCCCAGCATTTT.

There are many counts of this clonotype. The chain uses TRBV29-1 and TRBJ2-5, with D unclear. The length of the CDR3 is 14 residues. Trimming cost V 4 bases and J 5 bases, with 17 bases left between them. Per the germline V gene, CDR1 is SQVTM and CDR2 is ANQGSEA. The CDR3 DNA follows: TGCAGCGTTGTTAGCCAGATAGCCCGGGAGACCCAGTACTTC. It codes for CSVVSQIARETQYF.

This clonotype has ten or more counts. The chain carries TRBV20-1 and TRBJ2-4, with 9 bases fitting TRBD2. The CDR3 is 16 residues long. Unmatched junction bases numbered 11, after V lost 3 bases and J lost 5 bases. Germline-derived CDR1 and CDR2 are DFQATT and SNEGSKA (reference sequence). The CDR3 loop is CSARDSLSGRQNIQYF. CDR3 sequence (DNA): TGCAGTGCTAGGGACTCGCTCAGCGGGAGGCAAAACATTCAGTACTTC.

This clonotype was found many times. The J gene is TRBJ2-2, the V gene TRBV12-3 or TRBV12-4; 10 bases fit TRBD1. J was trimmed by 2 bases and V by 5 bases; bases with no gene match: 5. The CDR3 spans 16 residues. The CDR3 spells CASSLGTGVNTGELFF. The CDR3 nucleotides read TGTGCCAGCAGTCTCGGGACAGGGGTAAACACCGGGGAGCTGTTTTTT.

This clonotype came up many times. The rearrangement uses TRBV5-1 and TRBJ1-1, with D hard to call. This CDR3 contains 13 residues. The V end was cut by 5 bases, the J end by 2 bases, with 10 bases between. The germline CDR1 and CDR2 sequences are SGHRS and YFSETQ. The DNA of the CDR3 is TGCGCCAGCAGTTTCAAGACCAACACTGAAGCTTTCTTT. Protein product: CASSFKTNTEAFF.

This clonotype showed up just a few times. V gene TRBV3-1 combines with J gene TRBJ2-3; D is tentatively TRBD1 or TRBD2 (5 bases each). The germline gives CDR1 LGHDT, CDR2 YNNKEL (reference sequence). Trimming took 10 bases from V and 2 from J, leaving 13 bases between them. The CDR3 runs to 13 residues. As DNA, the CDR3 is TGTGCCACTGGGGCTAGCAACACAGATACGCAGTATTTT. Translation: CATGASNTDTQYF.

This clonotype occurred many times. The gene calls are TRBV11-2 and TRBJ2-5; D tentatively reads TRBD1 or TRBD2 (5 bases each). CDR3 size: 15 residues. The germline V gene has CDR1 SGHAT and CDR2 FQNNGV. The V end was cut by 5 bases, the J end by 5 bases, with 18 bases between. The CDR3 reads CASSPESRGIETQYF. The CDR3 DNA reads TGTGCCAGCAGCCCAGAGTCCCGGGGCATTGAGACCCAGTACTTC.

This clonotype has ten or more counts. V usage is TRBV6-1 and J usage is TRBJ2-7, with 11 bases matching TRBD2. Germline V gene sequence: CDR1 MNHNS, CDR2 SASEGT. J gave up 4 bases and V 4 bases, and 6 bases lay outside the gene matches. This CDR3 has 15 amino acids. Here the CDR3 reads CASSATSGSGYEQYF. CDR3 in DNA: TGTGCCAGCAGTGCCACTAGCGGGAGTGGGTACGAGCAGTACTTC.

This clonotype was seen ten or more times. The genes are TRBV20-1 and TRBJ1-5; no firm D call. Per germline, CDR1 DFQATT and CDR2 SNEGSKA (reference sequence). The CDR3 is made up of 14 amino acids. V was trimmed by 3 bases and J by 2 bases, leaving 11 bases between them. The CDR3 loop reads CSASAGRGNQPQHF. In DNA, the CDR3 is TGCAGTGCTAGTGCCGGGAGAGGCAATCAGCCCCAGCATTTT.